The next 19 T cell receptor beta chains were all read from a single sample in a study of blood T cell repertoires in COVID-19. Measured with immunoSEQ multiplex PCR; TCRdb has only the in-frame clones, and not every one. The sample has about 440,000 clones; approximately 90% are singletons. Sequenced material: PBMCs or T cells enriched from blood (not recorded which). All receptors come from a woman aged 18-29 years with acute COVID-19.

This clone appeared a single time. The rearrangement joins TRBV2 to TRBJ2-1, with D possibly being TRBD1 (6 bases). Germline V gives CDR1 SNHLY, CDR2 FYNNEI. V was shortened by 6 bases and J by 3 bases, with 12 bases between the two germline ends. This CDR3 region has 14 residues. The CDR3 reads CASRQGGFYNEQFF. The CDR3 DNA follows: TGTGCCAGCAGACAGGGCGGCTTCTACAATGAGCAGTTCTTC.

J is TRBJ2-7 and V is TRBV6-5; D ambiguous. This CDR3 has 12 residues. V was cut by 10 bases and J by 1 base, with 11 bases left in between. Germline values: CDR1 MNHEY, CDR2 SVGAGI. The CDR3 is CAISGGSYEQYF. The CDR3 DNA sequence: TGTGCCATCTCAGGTGGGTCCTACGAGCAGTACTTC.

The genes are TRBV9 and TRBJ2-3, with D tentatively TRBD1 (6 bases). CDR1 SGDLS and CDR2 YYNGEE come from the germline V gene. Between the trimmed V and J ends, which lost 0 bases and 1 base, there was a span of 9 bases. This CDR3 spans 15 amino acids. Here the CDR3 DNA reads TGTGCCAGCAGCGTAGATGCAGGGGGCACAGATACGCAGTATTTT. Translation: CASSVDAGGTDTQYF.

The CDR3 sequence is CASSARLASYEQYF. DNA of the CDR3: TGTGCCAGCAGCGCAAGACTAGCTTCCTACGAGCAGTACTTC. The V and J genes are TRBV11-2 and TRBJ2-7; 7 nucleotides line up with TRBD2. The V and J ends lost 5 bases and 1 base, in that order; junction bases with no gene match: 5. The germline V gene has CDR1 SGHAT and CDR2 FQNNGV. The CDR3 contains 14 residues.

The chain has TRBV11-2 and TRBJ2-2, with 9 bases lining up with TRBD1. Germline V gene data show CDR1 as SGHAT and CDR2 as FQNNGV. J lost 2 bases, V lost 1 base, and 2 bases had no gene match. The CDR3 runs to 16 residues. The CDR3: CASSLGDRVNTGELFF. CDR3 bases: TGTGCCAGCAGCTTAGGGGACAGGGTTAACACCGGGGAGCTGTTTTTT. Drawing the rest from reference TRBV11-2 and TRBJ2-2, the complete variable domain is EAGVAQSPRYKIIEKRQSVAFWCNPISGHATLYWYQQILGQGPKLLIQFQNNGVVDDSQLPKDRFSAERLKGVDSTLKIQPAKLEDSAVYLCASSLGDRVNTGELFFGEGSRLTVL.

The chain employs TRBV9 and TRBJ1-2; D is unclear. The germline V and J ends were trimmed by 1 base and 4 bases, with 14 bases remaining between them. There are 15 residues in the CDR3. CDR1 SGDLS and CDR2 YYNGEE come from the germline V gene. DNA of the CDR3: TGTGCCAGCAGCGTATATGCAGCCGGAGGCTATGGCTACACCTTC. Protein: CASSVYAAGGYGYTF.

This clone was seen only once. The chain employs TRBV21-1 and TRBJ2-7; the table calls TRBD1, which could not be checked here. TRBV21-1 is annotated as a pseudogene. This CDR3 is built from 16 residues. CDR3: CASSKDRSCPLNEQYF. Written as DNA, the CDR3 is TGTGCCAGCAGCAAAGACAGGAGTTGCCCTTTGAACGAGCAGTACTTC.

The V gene is TRBV5-6, the J gene TRBJ2-5; 7 bases are shared with TRBD2. V trimming: 3 bases; J trimming: 5 bases; junction bases outside the gene matches: 10. Looked up from germline, CDR1 is SGHDT and CDR2 is YYEEEE. The CDR3 runs to 15 residues. The CDR3 protein is CASSYPAGSGETQYF. CDR3 coding DNA: TGTGCCAGCAGCTACCCAGCGGGGTCCGGGGAGACCCAGTACTTC.

The chain's CDR3 is CSARDWREQYF. CDR3 nucleotides: TGCAGTGCTAGGGATTGGAGGGAGCAGTACTTC. This chain connects TRBV20-1 to TRBJ2-7, with D tentatively TRBD2 (5 bases). This CDR3 region has 11 residues. V dropped 3 bases and J dropped 7 bases, with 10 bases sitting between them. CDR1 is DFQATT and CDR2 is SNEGSKA in the germline V gene (reference sequence).

In its sample, this clone was seen once. The rearrangement uses TRBV2 and TRBJ1-5, with D perhaps matching TRBD1 (5 bases). Germline-derived CDR1 and CDR2 are SNHLY and FYNNEI. Trimming removed 4 bases from V and 4 bases from J, with 11 bases in between. The CDR3 is made up of 14 amino acids. CDR3 sequence reads: CASSGGGRNQPQHF. The CDR3, as DNA: TGTGCCAGCAGTGGCGGGGGTCGGAATCAGCCCCAGCATTTT.

This sequence joins TRBV11-2 and TRBJ1-1; D is undetermined. Germline V lookup: CDR1 SGHAT, CDR2 FQNNGV. The V end lost 2 bases, the J end lost 0 bases, and 7 bases lay between the germline ends. The CDR3 totals 14 residues. The CDR3 reads CASSLTTMNTEAFF. CDR3 bases: TGTGCCAGCAGCTTAACAACTATGAACACTGAAGCTTTCTTT.

This clone was seen a handful of times. The rearrangement links TRBV19 to TRBJ2-2, with a possible D match to TRBD2 (5 bases). V gave up 3 bases and J gave up 5 bases, with 13 bases separating them. Per germline, CDR1 LNHDA and CDR2 SQIVND (reference sequence). This CDR3 contains 15 residues. The DNA of the CDR3 is TGTGCCAGTAGTATTCCGGGCTCGGGGACCGGGGAGCTGTTTTTT. Its translation: CASSIPGSGTGELFF.

Many counts were recorded for this clone. This chain links TRBV12-5 with TRBJ2-2; TRBD2 aligns across 8 bases. Germline V gives CDR1 LGHNT, CDR2 FRNRAP. The CDR3 is 14 residues long. The junction had 4 bases not matched to a gene; V was cut back by 3 bases and J by 7 bases. Here the CDR3 reads CASGLGGGRGELFF. As DNA, the CDR3 is TGTGCTAGTGGTTTAGGCGGGGGGCGCGGGGAGCTGTTTTTT.

The V call is TRBV19, the J call TRBJ1-5; D is possibly TRBD1 (5 bases). The germline gives CDR1 LNHDA, CDR2 SQIVND (reference sequence). Trimming cost V 5 bases and J 7 bases, with 9 bases left between them. This CDR3 region has 12 residues. This CDR3 reads CASSRGKQPQHF. CDR3 DNA: TGTGCCAGTAGTCGGGGGAAACAGCCCCAGCATTTT.

The chain recombines TRBV4-2 with TRBJ1-5; the D is unclear. The CDR3 length is 15 residues. The germline V gene has CDR1 LGHNA and CDR2 YNFKEQ. Trimming took 0 bases from V and 4 from J, leaving 10 bases between them. The CDR3 here is CASSQDGHLNQPQHF. Written as DNA, the CDR3 is TGTGCCAGCAGCCAAGATGGGCACCTAAATCAGCCCCAGCATTTT.

The rearrangement joins TRBV18 to TRBJ2-3, with D possibly TRBD2 on 6 matching bases. Germline CDR1 KGHSH, CDR2 LQKENI. V dropped 3 bases and J dropped 0 bases, with 13 bases sitting between them. This CDR3 comprises 16 residues. The CDR3 protein is CASSPEAGISTDTQYF. The CDR3 DNA follows: TGTGCCAGCTCACCCGAGGCGGGGATAAGCACAGATACGCAGTATTTT.

The chain is built from TRBV5-8 and TRBJ2-1; TRBD2 aligns across 10 bases. The CDR3 is 15 amino acids. From germline, CDR1 is SGHTS and CDR2 YDEGEE. V trimming: 5 bases; J trimming: 6 bases; junction bases outside the gene matches: 8. CDR3 protein: CASRLIAGGSNEQFF. CDR3 DNA sequence: TGTGCCAGCAGGTTAATAGCGGGAGGAAGCAATGAGCAGTTCTTC.

This chain uses TRBV5-1 with TRBJ1-2, with unresolved D. The CDR3 extends over 14 amino acids. Trimming pared 2 bases from V and 2 bases from J, leaving 10 bases between. Germline V gives CDR1 SGHRS, CDR2 YFSETQ. For the CDR3, the DNA is TGCGCCAGCAGCTTTGAGGCCCCAAACTATGGCTACACCTTC. Its protein is CASSFEAPNYGYTF.

This clone was detected only once. V usage is TRBV19 and J usage is TRBJ2-3; tentatively, D is TRBD2 (5 bases). There are 14 residues in the CDR3. The germline V and J ends were trimmed by 7 bases and 1 base, with 12 bases remaining between them. Germline assignment: CDR1 LNHDA and CDR2 SQIVND (reference sequence). The CDR3: CASMRRVRTDTQYF. The CDR3 region has the DNA TGTGCCAGTATGAGGCGGGTACGCACAGATACGCAGTATTTT.